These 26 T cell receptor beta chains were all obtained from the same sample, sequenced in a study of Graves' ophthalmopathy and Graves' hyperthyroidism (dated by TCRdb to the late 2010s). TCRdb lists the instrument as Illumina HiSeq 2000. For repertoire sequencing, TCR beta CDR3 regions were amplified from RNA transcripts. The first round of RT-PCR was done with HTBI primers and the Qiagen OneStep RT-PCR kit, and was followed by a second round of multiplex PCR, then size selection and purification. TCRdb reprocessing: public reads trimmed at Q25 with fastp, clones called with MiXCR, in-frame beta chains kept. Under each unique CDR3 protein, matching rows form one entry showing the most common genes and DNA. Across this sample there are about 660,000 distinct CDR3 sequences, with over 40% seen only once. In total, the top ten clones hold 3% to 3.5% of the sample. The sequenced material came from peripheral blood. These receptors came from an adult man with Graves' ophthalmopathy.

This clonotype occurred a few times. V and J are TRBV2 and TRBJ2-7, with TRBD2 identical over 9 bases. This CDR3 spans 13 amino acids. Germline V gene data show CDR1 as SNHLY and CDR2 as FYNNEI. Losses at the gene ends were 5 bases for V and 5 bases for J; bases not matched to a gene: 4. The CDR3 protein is CASSLGLANEQYF. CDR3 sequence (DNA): TGTGCCAGCAGTTTGGGACTAGCCAACGAGCAGTACTTC.

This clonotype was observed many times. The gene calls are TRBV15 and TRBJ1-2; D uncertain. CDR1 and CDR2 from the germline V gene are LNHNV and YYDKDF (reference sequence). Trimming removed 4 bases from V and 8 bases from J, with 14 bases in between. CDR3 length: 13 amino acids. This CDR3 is CATSNPETMGYTF. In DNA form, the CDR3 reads TGTGCCACCAGCAACCCAGAGACTATGGGCTACACCTTC.

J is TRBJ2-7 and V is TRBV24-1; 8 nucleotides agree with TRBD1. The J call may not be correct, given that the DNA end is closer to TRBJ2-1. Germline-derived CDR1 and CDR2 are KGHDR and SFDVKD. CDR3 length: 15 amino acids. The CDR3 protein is CATSDPRTGIDEQFF. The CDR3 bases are TGTGCCACCAGTGATCCGAGGACAGGGATCGATGAGCAGTTCTTC.

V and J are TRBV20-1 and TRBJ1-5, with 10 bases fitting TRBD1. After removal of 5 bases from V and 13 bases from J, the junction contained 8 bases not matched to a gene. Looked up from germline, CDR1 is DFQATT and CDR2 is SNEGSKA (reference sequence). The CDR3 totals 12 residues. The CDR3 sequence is CSAPGTGDHQHF. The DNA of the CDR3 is TGCAGTGCTCCCGGGACAGGGGACCATCAGCATTTT.

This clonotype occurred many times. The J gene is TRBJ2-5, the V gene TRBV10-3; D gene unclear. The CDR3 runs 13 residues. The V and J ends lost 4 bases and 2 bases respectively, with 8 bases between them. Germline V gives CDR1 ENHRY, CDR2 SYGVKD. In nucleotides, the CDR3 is TGTGCCATCAGTGTCGGCGGACAAGAGACCCAGTACTTC. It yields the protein CAISVGGQETQYF.

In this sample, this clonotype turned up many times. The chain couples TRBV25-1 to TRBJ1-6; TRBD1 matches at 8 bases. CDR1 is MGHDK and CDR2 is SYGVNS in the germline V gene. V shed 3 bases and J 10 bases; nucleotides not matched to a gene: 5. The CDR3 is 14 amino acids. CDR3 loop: CASSDRQGQSPLHF. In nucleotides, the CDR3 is TGTGCCAGCAGTGATCGACAGGGGCAGTCACCCCTCCACTTT.

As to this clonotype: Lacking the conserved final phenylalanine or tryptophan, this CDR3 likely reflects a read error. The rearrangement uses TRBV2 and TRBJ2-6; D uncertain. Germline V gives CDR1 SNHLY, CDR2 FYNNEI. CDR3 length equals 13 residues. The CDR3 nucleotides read TGTACCAGCAGGCCATCTGGGACCAACGTCCTGACTATC. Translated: CTSRPSGTNVLTI.

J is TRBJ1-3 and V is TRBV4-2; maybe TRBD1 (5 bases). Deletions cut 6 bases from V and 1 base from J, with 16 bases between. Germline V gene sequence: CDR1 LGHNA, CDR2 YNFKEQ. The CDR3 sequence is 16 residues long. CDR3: CASSDPVGGSGNTIYF. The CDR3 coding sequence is TGTGCCAGCAGTGACCCGGTCGGGGGGTCTGGAAACACCATATATTTT.

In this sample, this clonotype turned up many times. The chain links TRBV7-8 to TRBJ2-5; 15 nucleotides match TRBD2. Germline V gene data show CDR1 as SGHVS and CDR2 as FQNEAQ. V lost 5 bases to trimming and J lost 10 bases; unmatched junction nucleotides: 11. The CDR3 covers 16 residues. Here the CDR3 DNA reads TGTGCCAGCAGCCCGAGGACTAGCGGGAGGGCTGATCACCAGTACTTC. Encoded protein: CASSPRTSGRADHQYF.

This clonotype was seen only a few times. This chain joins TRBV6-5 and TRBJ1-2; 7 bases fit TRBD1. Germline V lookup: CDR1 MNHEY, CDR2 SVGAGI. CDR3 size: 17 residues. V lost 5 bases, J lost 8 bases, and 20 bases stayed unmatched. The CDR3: CASSEARRGRDLVGYTF. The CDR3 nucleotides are TGTGCCAGCAGTGAAGCAAGGAGGGGGCGCGACCTGGTCGGCTACACCTTC.

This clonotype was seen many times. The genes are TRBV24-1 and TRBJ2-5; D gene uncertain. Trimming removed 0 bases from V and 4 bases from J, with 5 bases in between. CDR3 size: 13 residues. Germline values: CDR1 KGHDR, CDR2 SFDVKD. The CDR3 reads CATSDLGRETQYF. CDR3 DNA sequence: TGTGCCACCAGTGATTTGGGGCGAGAGACCCAGTACTTC.

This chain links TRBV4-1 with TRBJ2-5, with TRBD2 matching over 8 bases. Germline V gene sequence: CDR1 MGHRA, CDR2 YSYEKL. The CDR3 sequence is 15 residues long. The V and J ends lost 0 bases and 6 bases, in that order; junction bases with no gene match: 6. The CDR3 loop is CASSQDPGTSQTQYF. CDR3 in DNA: TGCGCCAGCAGCCAAGACCCCGGGACTAGTCAGACCCAGTACTTC.

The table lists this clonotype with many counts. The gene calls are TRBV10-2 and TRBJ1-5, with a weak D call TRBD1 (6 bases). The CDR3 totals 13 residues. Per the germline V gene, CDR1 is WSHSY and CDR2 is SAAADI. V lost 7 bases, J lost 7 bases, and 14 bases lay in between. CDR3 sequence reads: CASNLGAGQPQHF. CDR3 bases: TGCGCCAGCAATCTGGGGGCCGGGCAGCCCCAGCATTTT.

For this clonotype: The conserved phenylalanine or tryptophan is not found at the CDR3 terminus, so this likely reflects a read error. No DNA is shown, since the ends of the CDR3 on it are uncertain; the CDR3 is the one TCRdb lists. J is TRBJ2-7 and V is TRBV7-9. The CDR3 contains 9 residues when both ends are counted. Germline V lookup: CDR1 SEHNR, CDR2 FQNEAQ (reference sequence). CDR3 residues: CASSLEQSY.

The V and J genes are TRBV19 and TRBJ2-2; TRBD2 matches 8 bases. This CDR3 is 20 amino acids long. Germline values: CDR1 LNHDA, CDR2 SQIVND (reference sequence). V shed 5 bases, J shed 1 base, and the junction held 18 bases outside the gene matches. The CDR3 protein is CASSSQVAGWEVRNTGELFF. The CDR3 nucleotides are TGTGCCAGTAGTTCCCAAGTAGCGGGGTGGGAGGTGAGGAACACCGGGGAGCTGTTTTTT. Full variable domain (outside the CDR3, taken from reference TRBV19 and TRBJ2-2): DGGITQSPKYLFRKEGQNVTLSCEQNLNHDAMYWYRQDPGQGLRLIYYSQIVNDFQKGDIAEGYSVSREKKESFPLTVTSAQKNPTAFYLCASSSQVAGWEVRNTGELFFGEGSRLTVL.

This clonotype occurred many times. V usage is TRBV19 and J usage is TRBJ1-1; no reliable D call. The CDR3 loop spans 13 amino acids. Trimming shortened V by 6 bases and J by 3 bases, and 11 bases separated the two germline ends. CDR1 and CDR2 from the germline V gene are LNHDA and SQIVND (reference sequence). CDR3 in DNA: TGTGCCAGTAGGGGTGACGGAGACACTGAAGCTTTCTTT. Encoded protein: CASRGDGDTEAFF.

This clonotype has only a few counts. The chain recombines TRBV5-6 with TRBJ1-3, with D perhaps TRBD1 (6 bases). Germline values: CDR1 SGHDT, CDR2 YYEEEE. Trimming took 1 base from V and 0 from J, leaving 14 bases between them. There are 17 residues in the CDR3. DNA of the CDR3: TGTGCCAGCAGCTTGAGGTTTACAGGGAGCTCTGGAAACACCATATATTTT. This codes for CASSLRFTGSSGNTIYF.

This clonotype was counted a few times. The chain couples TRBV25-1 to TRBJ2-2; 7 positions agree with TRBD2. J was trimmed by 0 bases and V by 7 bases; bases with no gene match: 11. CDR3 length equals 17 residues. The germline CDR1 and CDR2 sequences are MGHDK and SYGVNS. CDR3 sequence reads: CASKSTPSGPNTGELFF. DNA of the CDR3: TGTGCCAGCAAATCAACCCCTAGCGGCCCGAACACCGGGGAGCTGTTTTTT.

The CDR3 DNA reads TGTGCCAGCAGCGTAGAAAAATCTGGAAACACCATATATTTT. Residues: CASSVEKSGNTIYF. The chain recombines TRBV9 with TRBJ1-3; D is unclear. V dropped 0 bases and J dropped 1 base, with 5 bases sitting between them. CDR3 size: 14 residues. Germline assignment: CDR1 SGDLS and CDR2 YYNGEE. The full variable domain, in which reference TRBV9 and TRBJ1-3 provide the parts outside the CDR3, is DSGVTQTPKHLITATGQRVTLRCSPRSGDLSVYWYQQSLDQGLQFLIQYYNGEERAKGNILERFSAQQFPDLHSELNLSSLELGDSALYFCASSVEKSGNTIYFGEGSWLTVV.

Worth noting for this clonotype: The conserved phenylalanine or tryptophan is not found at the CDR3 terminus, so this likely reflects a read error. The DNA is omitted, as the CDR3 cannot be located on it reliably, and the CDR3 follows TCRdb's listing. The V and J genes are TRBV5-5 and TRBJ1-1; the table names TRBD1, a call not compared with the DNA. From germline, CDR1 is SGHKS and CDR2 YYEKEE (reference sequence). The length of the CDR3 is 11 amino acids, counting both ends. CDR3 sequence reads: CASSYRVRVLY.

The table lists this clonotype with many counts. CDR3 residues: CASSLEGHTEAFF. CDR3 nucleotides: TGCGCCAGCAGCTTGGAGGGCCACACTGAAGCTTTCTTT. The genes are TRBV5-1 and TRBJ1-1; D is undetermined. V lost 0 bases and J lost 3, with 6 bases in between. This CDR3 spans 13 amino acids. Germline CDR1 and CDR2: SGHRS and YFSETQ.

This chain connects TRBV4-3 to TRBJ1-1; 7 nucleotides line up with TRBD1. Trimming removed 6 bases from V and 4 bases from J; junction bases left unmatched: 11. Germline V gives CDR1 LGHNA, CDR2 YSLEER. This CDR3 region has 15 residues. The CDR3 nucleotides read TGCGCCAGCAGACCGTTACAGGGGACGATCACTGAAGCTTTCTTT. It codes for CASRPLQGTITEAFF.

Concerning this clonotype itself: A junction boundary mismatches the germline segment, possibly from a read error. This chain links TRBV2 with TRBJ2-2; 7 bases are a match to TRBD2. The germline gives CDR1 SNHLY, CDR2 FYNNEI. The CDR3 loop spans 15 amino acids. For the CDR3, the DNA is TGTGCCAGCAGGGGTGCTAGCGGAAACACCGGGGAGCTGTCTTGG. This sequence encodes CASRGASGNTGELSW.

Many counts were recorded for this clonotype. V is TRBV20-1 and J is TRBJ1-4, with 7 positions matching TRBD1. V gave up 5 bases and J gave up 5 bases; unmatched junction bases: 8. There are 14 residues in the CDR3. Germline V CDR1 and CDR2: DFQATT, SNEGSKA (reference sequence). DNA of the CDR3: TGCAGTGCTTTCGCCGGGACAGTGAATGAAAAACTGTTTTTT. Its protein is CSAFAGTVNEKLFF.

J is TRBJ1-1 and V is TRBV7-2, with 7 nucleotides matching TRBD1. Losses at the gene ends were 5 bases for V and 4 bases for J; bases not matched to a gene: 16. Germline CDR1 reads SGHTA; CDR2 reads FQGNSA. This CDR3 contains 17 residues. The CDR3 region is CASSKDRVRDYGTEAFF. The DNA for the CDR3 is TGTGCCAGCAGCAAAGACAGGGTAAGGGACTACGGCACTGAAGCTTTCTTT.

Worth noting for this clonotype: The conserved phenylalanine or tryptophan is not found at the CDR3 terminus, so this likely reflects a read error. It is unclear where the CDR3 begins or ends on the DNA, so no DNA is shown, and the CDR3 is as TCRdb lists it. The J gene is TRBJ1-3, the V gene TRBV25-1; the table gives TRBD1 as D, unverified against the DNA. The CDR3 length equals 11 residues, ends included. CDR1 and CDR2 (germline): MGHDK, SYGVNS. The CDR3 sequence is CASSEYEGQNT.